This entry features one T cell receptor beta chain sequence. Antigen: not known. The repertoire was sequenced with immunoSEQ multiplex PCR; TCRdb's copy has only in-frame clones and lacks some. The table records roughly 330,000 clones, roughly nine tenths of them present only once. These data originate in a study of cytomegalovirus exposure and HLA in healthy donors. On the study more broadly: A later analysis reported the same platform for the approximately 110 validation repertoires and the roughly 630 first-cohort repertoires.

Germline CDR1 reads MDHEN; CDR2 reads SYDVKM. Unmatched junction bases numbered 6, after V lost 5 bases and J lost 5 bases. This CDR3 spans 13 amino acids. Findings of the study overall: For cytomegalovirus status, the classifier reportedly gave diagnoses with high specificity and sensitivity. In vitro confirmation showed three CMV-associated chains to be CMV antigen specific.

The rearrangement uses TRBV28 and TRBJ2-7; 7 bases align to TRBD2. The receptor comes from a woman between 25 and 40 years old in good health and CMV-seropositive. Sequences were obtained from PBMCs. CDR3 residues: CASSRDGRHEQYF. DNA for the CDR3: TGTGCCAGCAGTCGGGACGGGAGGCACGAGCAGTACTTC.